This entry lists 16 T cell receptor beta chains sequenced from one sample in a study of cytomegalovirus exposure and HLA in healthy donors. Clones were sequenced by immunoSEQ multiplex PCR, and TCRdb holds only the in-frame ones, with some missing. The table shows over 200,000 clones, with approximately 87% occurring only once. The specimen was PBMCs. The receptors derive from a woman aged 18-29 years in good health and CMV-seronegative.

The chain is built from TRBV5-1 and TRBJ1-2; D unclear. The CDR3 has 13 amino acids. Between the trimmed V and J ends, which lost 5 bases and 0 bases, there was a span of 8 bases. Germline lookup yields CDR1 SGHRS and CDR2 YFSETQ. CDR3: CASSQQANYGYTF. The CDR3, as DNA: TGCGCCAGCAGTCAGCAAGCTAACTATGGCTACACCTTC.

This chain connects TRBV28 to TRBJ2-3; D perhaps matches TRBD2 (6 bases). This CDR3 has 12 amino acids. Germline V gives CDR1 MDHEN, CDR2 SYDVKM. V was clipped by 3 bases and J by 7 bases, with 8 bases between them. CDR3 nucleotide sequence: TGTGCCAGCAGTTTGGGGGGATATACGCAGTATTTT. Translation: CASSLGGYTQYF. Using reference TRBV28 and TRBJ2-3 for the parts outside the CDR3, the full variable domain is DVKVTQSSRYLVKRTGEKVFLECVQDMDHENMFWYRQDPGLGLRLIYFSYDVKMKEKGDIPEGYSVSREKKERFSLILESASTNQTSMYLCASSLGGYTQYFGPGTRLTVL.

This chain uses TRBV30 with TRBJ1-2; 10 bases are a match to TRBD1. The CDR3 totals 13 residues. With V trimmed by 5 bases and J by 8 bases, 8 bases remained unmatched. Germline CDR1 GTSNPN, CDR2 SVGIG (reference sequence). CDR3 in DNA: TGTGCCTGGGGGGACAGGGGAGTGGAGGGCTACACCTTC. Translating it yields CAWGDRGVEGYTF.

The J gene is TRBJ2-2, the V gene TRBV5-1; 8 bases align to TRBD1. The CDR3 is made up of 17 amino acids. Trimming at V came to 0 bases and at J to 4 bases, leaving 8 bases not matched to a gene. Germline values: CDR1 SGHRS, CDR2 YFSETQ. CDR3: CASSLVPTGDGTGELFF. The CDR3 coding sequence is TGCGCCAGCAGCTTGGTCCCGACAGGGGACGGCACCGGGGAGCTGTTTTTT.

The CDR3 loop reads CASSESGGIYNEQFF. The CDR3 DNA reads TGCGCCAGCAGTGAGTCAGGCGGGATTTACAATGAGCAGTTCTTC. The chain combines TRBV10-1 with TRBJ2-1; TRBD2 might be the D (6 bases). This CDR3 comprises 15 residues. The V end was cut by 0 bases, the J end by 4 bases, with 10 bases between. CDR1 WNHNN and CDR2 SYGVQD come from the germline V gene (reference sequence).

This chain links TRBV2 with TRBJ1-1; D is ambiguous. This CDR3 comprises 13 residues. Per the germline V gene, CDR1 is SNHLY and CDR2 is FYNNEI. The V gene lost 6 bases and the J gene lost 0 bases, with 8 bases spanning the gap. Here the CDR3 reads CASRSMMNTEAFF. DNA of the CDR3: TGTGCCAGCAGGTCGATGATGAACACTGAAGCTTTCTTT.

The chain's CDR3 is CASSVGLAEGETQYF. In DNA form, the CDR3 reads TGCGCCAGCAGCGTGGGACTAGCGGAGGGGGAGACCCAGTACTTC. This chain links TRBV5-1 with TRBJ2-5; 11 positions match TRBD2. V was clipped by 4 bases and J by 5 bases; unmatched bases: 7. This CDR3 is built from 15 residues. Looked up from germline, CDR1 is SGHRS and CDR2 is YFSETQ.

The rearrangement links TRBV27 to TRBJ1-2; D not certain. CDR1 is MNHEY, CDR2 SMNVEV, per germline (reference sequence). V was shortened by 2 bases and J by 8 bases, with 18 bases between the two germline ends. CDR3 size: 15 residues. CDR3 in DNA: TGTGCCAGCAGTTTAAACGCGAGGGTGATAGGGGGCTACACCTTC. This sequence encodes CASSLNARVIGGYTF.

The V and J genes are TRBV5-1 and TRBJ1-2; D may be TRBD1 (6 bases). Germline V gives CDR1 SGHRS, CDR2 YFSETQ. Between the trimmed V and J ends, which lost 0 bases and 6 bases, there was a span of 18 bases. There are 16 residues in the CDR3. The CDR3 region is CASSLAVYREGDGYTF. In DNA form, the CDR3 reads TGCGCCAGCAGCTTGGCCGTTTACAGGGAAGGAGATGGCTACACCTTC.

The rearrangement joins TRBV6-5 to TRBJ2-5, with D perhaps matching TRBD1 (5 bases). The length of the CDR3 is 16 residues. Germline V gives CDR1 MNHEY, CDR2 SVGAGI. Deletions cut 4 bases from V and 2 bases from J, with 17 bases between. The CDR3 bases are TGTGCCAGCAGTTTGTTTAGGGGATCGCCTCAAGAGACCCAGTACTTC. Amino acids: CASSLFRGSPQETQYF.

The V call is TRBV28, the J call TRBJ2-3, with D possibly TRBD2 on 6 matching bases. This CDR3 region has 16 residues. Trimming removed 7 bases at V and 0 bases at J, with 17 bases between. CDR1 is MDHEN, CDR2 SYDVKM, per germline. CDR3 sequence: CASTGRRGKSTDTQYF. CDR3 DNA: TGTGCCAGCACAGGACGCCGCGGGAAGAGCACAGATACGCAGTATTTT.

The chain employs TRBV30 and TRBJ1-2, with 9 bases identical to TRBD1. Germline trimming cut 4 bases from V and 7 bases from J; bases unmatched to any gene: 7. The CDR3 runs 13 residues. Germline V lookup: CDR1 GTSNPN, CDR2 SVGIG (reference sequence). The CDR3 sequence is CAWTRTGERGYTF. In DNA, the CDR3 is TGTGCCTGGACCCGGACAGGGGAACGTGGCTACACCTTC.

This clone has just one count. The chain couples TRBV2 to TRBJ2-7; 9 positions agree with TRBD1. V gave up 2 bases and J gave up 4 bases; unmatched junction bases: 6. The length of the CDR3 is 15 residues. Germline V gene sequence: CDR1 SNHLY, CDR2 FYNNEI. CDR3 in DNA: TGTGCCAGCAGTGAAATTGGGACAGGGTTTTACGAGCAGTACTTC. Encoded protein: CASSEIGTGFYEQYF.

This chain connects TRBV30 to TRBJ1-1; TRBD1 is a possible D gene (5 bases). Looked up from germline, CDR1 is GTSNPN and CDR2 is SVGIG (reference sequence). V was cut by 5 bases and J by 1 base, with 17 bases left in between. The CDR3 spans 15 residues. CDR3 residues: CAWAAPPRANTEAFF. Here the CDR3 DNA reads TGTGCCTGGGCAGCACCCCCCAGGGCGAACACTGAAGCTTTCTTT.

The V call is TRBV5-8, the J call TRBJ1-5; D not resolved. This CDR3 contains 14 residues. Trimming shortened V by 4 bases and J by 0 bases, and 8 bases separated the two germline ends. Germline CDR1 SGHTS, CDR2 YDEGEE. The chain's CDR3 is CASSRPYSNQPQHF. CDR3 nucleotides: TGTGCCAGCAGCCGGCCATATAGCAATCAGCCCCAGCATTTT.

This clone has a handful of counts. The chain has TRBV30 and TRBJ1-1, with D unresolved. V shed 0 bases and J shed 1 base, with 3 bases lying between them. Germline-derived CDR1 and CDR2 are GTSNPN and SVGIG (reference sequence). The CDR3 contains 12 residues. CDR3 nucleotide sequence: TGTGCCTGGAGTGTACGGAACACTGAAGCTTTCTTT. Its protein is CAWSVRNTEAFF.